This TCR beta chain was sequenced in a study of T cell repertoires in cytomegalovirus infection. Study-level background: Indications came from public TCR beta signatures; they pointed to CMV infection and to a matching HLA type. Whole-study results and caveats: People with CMV and the relevant HLA were identified by cumulative public TCR beta family frequency. In two of eight donors, the top clonotype was HLA-C-restricted CMV-specific.

This clonotype came up a few times. Its antigen is unidentified. TCRdb reprocessed the reads with MiXCR, giving one entry per CDR3 protein. Here the sample spans 600,000 to 700,000 distinct CDR3 sequences, around a third being singletons. CDR1 is LGHDT and CDR2 is YNNKEL in the germline V gene (reference sequence). The CDR3 loop spans 13 amino acids. The V gene lost 4 bases and the J gene lost 0 bases, with 7 bases spanning the gap. The chain combines TRBV3-1 with TRBJ2-7; no definite D call. The sequence derives from a human donor in good health (CMV status not recorded). Some clones in this sample may be carry-over from other donors' samples. The source was cultured PBMCs, collected from culture after CMV antigen stimulation. CDR3 protein: CASSPTLSYEQYF. The CDR3 bases are TGTGCCAGCAGCCCCACTCTCTCCTACGAGCAGTACTTC.